This is a list of T cell receptor beta chains from one sample in a study of CD8+CD57+ T cells in acquired aplastic anemia. TCRdb ran MiXCR on the reads and lists one entry per CDR3 protein. The top ten hold roughly 61% of the sample, which has some 200,000 distinct CDR3 sequences, over 55% seen once. Material: sorted CD4+, CD8+, or CD8+CD57+ T cells (not recorded which) from PBMCs. The source is a human donor with aplastic anemia. Each CDR3 is given with its conserved first and last residue. A D gene is named only where the DNA matches it firmly. The size field is filled for only some rows; it gives once, few, many or a size class.

.	few	TRBJ2-5	TRBV14	TGTGCCAGCAGCCAAGTGAACCCGCGGACCCAGTACTTC	CASSQVNPRTQYF
.	.	TRBJ2-7	TRBV25-1	TGTGCCAGCAGCGAGCTTACAGGGACGGTACCCTACGAGCAGTACTTC	CASSELTGTVPYEQYF
.	few	TRBJ1-5	TRBV24-1	TGTGCCACCAGTGGGTATCAGGGATACAATCAGCCCCAGCATTTT	CATSGYQGYNQPQHF
.	.	TRBJ2-1	TRBV10-2	TGCGCCAGCAGTGAAGTGGAACAGAACCCCTACAATGAGCAGTTCTTC	CASSEVEQNPYNEQFF
.	.	TRBJ2-3	TRBV7-8	TGTGCCAGCAGCTTAAGGTTCGGCGGTTTAGATACGCAGTATTTT	CASSLRFGGLDTQYF
.	.	TRBJ2-2	TRBV2	TGTGCCAGCATAGAGACAGGATGGGACACCGGGGAGCTGTTTTTT	CASIETGWDTGELFF
.	.	TRBJ2-5	TRBV9	TGTGCCAGCAGCGTAGGAAGGGGGCAAGAGACCCAGTACTTC	CASSVGRGQETQYF
.	.	TRBJ2-5	TRBV12-3/TRBV12-4	TGTGCCAGCAGTCAGGGTGCCGGGGAGCGAGAGACCCAGTACTTC	CASSQGAGERETQYF
TRBD1	.	TRBJ2-1	TRBV2	TGTGCCAGCAGGTACAGGGGGCAGGCTTTTGATGAGCAGTTCTTC	CASRYRGQAFDEQFF
.	.	TRBJ2-1	TRBV7-2	TGTGCCAGCAGCTTAGTCGACGGCTACAATGAGCAGTTCTTC	CASSLVDGYNEQFF
.	many	TRBJ2-2	TRBV7-8	TGTGCCAGCAGCTTAGAGGGGGGCCGGGGCACCGGGGAGCTGTTTTTT	CASSLEGGRGTGELFF
TRBD1	.	TRBJ2-1	TRBV5-1	TGCGCCAGCAGCCCCGGGACAGGGTTCGATGAGCAGTTCTTC	CASSPGTGFDEQFF
.	.	TRBJ2-3	TRBV9	TGTGCCAGCAGCGTAGGGTCTTGGGATAGGGTGTCTTACACAGATACGCAGTATTTT	CASSVGSWDRVSYTDTQYF
TRBD1	.	TRBJ2-7	TRBV2	TGTGCCAGCAGGGGGGACAGGGGTAAGCCCTACGAGCGGTACTTC	CASRGDRGKPYERYF
.	few	TRBJ2-3	TRBV24-1	TGTGCCACCAGTGATTTATACACAGATACGCAGTATTTT	CATSDLYTDTQYF
TRBD1	.	TRBJ1-6	TRBV20-1	TGCAGTGCTAGACGGGGACAGTATAATTCACCCCTCCACTTT	CSARRGQYNSPLHF